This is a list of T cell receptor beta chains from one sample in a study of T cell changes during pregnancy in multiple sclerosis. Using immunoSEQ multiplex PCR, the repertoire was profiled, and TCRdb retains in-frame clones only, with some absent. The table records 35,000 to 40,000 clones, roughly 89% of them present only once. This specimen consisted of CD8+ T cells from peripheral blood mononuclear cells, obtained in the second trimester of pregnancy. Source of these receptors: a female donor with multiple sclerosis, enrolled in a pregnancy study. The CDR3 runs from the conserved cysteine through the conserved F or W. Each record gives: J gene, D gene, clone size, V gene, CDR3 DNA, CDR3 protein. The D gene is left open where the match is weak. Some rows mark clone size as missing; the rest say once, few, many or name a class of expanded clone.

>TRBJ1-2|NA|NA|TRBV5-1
TGCGCCAGCAGCTTGACTGGGCGGGAAGTCTATGGCTACACCTTC
CASSLTGREVYGYTF
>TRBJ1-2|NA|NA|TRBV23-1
TGCGCCAGCAGTCATGGCAGGGATTTCAATGGCTACACCTTC
CASSHGRDFNGYTF
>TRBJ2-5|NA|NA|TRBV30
TGTGCCTGGAGTGTACTTGCTTCGGAGACCCAGTACTTC
CAWSVLASETQYF
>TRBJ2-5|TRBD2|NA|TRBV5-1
TGCGCCAGCCGAACAGGAACTAGCGGGGTGTACCAAGAGACCCAGTACTTC
CASRTGTSGVYQETQYF
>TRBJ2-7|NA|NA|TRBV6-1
TGTGCCAGCAGTGAAGGACTTGGGTTCAGGGTAAAGAAGGACGAGCAGTACTTC
CASSEGLGFRVKKDEQYF
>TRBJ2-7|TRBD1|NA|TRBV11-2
TGTGCCAGCAGCTTTGGTGGGGCAGGGGGTAGCCACGAGCAGTACTTC
CASSFGGAGGSHEQYF
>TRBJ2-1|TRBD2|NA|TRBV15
TGTGCCACCAGCAGAGTACGTCGCGGGGGGGCGAACAATGAGCAGTTCTTC
CATSRVRRGGANNEQFF
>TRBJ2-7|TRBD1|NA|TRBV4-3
TGCGCCAGCAGCCAAGATACCAGCGGGACAGGGAGCTCCTACGAGCAGTACTTC
CASSQDTSGTGSSYEQYF
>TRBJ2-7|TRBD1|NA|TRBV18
TGTGCCAGCTCACCAAGACAGGGGCCCTACGAGCAGTACTTC
CASSPRQGPYEQYF
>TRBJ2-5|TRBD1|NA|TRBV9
TGTGCCAGCAGCGTGACAGGGCTCCTACAAGAGACCCAGTACTTC
CASSVTGLLQETQYF
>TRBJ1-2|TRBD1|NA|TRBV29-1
TGCAGCACATGGGGACAGGGGGCGGTTGGCTATGGCTACACCTTC
CSTWGQGAVGYGYTF
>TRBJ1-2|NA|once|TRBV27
TGTGCCAGCAGTTTATCGGTAGGAGAGGGATTAAACTATGGCTACACCTTC
CASSLSVGEGLNYGYTF
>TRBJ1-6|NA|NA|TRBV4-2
TGTGCCAGCAGCCAAGAACGGAATTCACCCCTCCACTTT
CASSQERNSPLHF
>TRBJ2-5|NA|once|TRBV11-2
TGTGCCAGCAGTTCCCGACTAATACAAGAGACCCAGTACTTC
CASSSRLIQETQYF
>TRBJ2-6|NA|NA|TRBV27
TGTGCCAGCAGTTCAAGGGGTGGGGCCAACGTCCTGACTTTC
CASSSRGGANVLTF
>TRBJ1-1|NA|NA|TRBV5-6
TGTGCCTCCCTCTACGGGAACACTGAAGCTTTCTTT
CASLYGNTEAFF
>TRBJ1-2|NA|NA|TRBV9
TGTGCCAGCAGCTCCCTAGTCTATGGCTACACCTTC
CASSSLVYGYTF
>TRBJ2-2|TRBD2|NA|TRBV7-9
TGTGCCAGCAACCTAGCGGGAGACGGGGAGCTGTTTTTT
CASNLAGDGELFF
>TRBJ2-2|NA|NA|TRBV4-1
TGCGCCAGCAGCCAAGGCGTCAAATTGAACACCGGGGAGCTGTTTTTT
CASSQGVKLNTGELFF
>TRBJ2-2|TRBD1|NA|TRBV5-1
TGCGCCAGCAGCGTACCGGGACAGGGCCTAGGAACGAACACCGGGGAGCTGTTTTTT
CASSVPGQGLGTNTGELFF
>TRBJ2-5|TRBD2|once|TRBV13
TGTGCCAGCAGCAAACTAGCGACATACCCCTCCCAGTACTTC
CASSKLATYPSQYF
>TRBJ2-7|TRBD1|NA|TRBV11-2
TGTGCCAGCAGCGCCCGGACAGGTACCTACGAGCAGTACTTC
CASSARTGTYEQYF
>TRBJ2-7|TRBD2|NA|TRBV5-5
TGTGCCAGCAGCTTGCTACTAGCGGGAGAATTCCCCCCTGCTACCGAGCAGTACTTC
CASSLLLAGEFPPATEQYF
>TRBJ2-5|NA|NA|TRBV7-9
TGTGCCAGCATCCCCGGGGAGATGGAAGAGACCCAGTACTTC
CASIPGEMEETQYF
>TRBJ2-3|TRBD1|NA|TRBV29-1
TGCAGCGTTGGCGACAGGGAAACAGATACGCAGTATTTT
CSVGDRETDTQYF
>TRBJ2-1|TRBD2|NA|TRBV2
TGTGCCAGCAGGCTAGCGGGAGTCTACAATGAGCAGTTCTTC
CASRLAGVYNEQFF
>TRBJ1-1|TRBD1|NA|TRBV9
TGTGCCAGCAGCGTCGAGGTCTTCCCGACAGGGACGAACACTGAAGCTTTCTTT
CASSVEVFPTGTNTEAFF
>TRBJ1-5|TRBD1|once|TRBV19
TGTGCCAGTAGTCTAACAGGGGGTAGCAATCAGCCCCAGCATTTT
CASSLTGGSNQPQHF
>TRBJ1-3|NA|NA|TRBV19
TGTGCCAGTAGATTCCCAGGGCCTGGAAACACCATATATTTT
CASRFPGPGNTIYF
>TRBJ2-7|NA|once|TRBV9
TGTGCCAGCAGCGTAGCTGCAGGGACCTACGAGCAGTACTTC
CASSVAAGTYEQYF
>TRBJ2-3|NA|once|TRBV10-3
TGTGCCATCAGTGAGATAGCGCGAGATACGCAGTATTTT
CAISEIARDTQYF
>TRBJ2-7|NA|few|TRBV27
TGTGCCAGCACCGGACTCCTACCCTACGAGCAGTACTTC
CASTGLLPYEQYF
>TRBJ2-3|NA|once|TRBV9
TGTGCCAGCAGCGTAAGGGGACACACAGATACGCAGTATTTT
CASSVRGHTDTQYF
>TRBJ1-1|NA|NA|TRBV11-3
TGTGCCAGCAGCCCGGTCCCAATCCAACGAAACACTGAAGCTTTCTTT
CASSPVPIQRNTEAFF
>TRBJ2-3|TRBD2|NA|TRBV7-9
TGTGCCAGCAGCTTAAGCAGCGGGAGGGTCACAGATACGCAGTATTTT
CASSLSSGRVTDTQYF
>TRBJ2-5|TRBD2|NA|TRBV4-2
TGTGCCAGCAGCCCACGACCTAGCGGGGGGCCAGAGACCCAGTACTTC
CASSPRPSGGPETQYF
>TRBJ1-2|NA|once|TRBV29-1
TGCAGCTTAAGGATCGCGGGGGGCTACACCTTC
CSLRIAGGYTF
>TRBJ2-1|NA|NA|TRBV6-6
TGTGCCAGCAGCACGAGGACAGACGAGCAGTTCTTC
CASSTRTDEQFF
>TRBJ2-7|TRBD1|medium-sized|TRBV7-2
TGTGCCAGCAGCCCCATGATCGGGACAGGGCGCGAGCAGTACTTC
CASSPMIGTGREQYF
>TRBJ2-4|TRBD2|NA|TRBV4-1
TGCGCCAGCAGCCGAGCAAGCCCCGGGACTAGCGGAGAAAACATTCAGTACTTC
CASSRASPGTSGENIQYF
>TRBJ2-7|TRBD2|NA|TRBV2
TGTGCCAGCAGTGAAGGGACTAGCGGGAGGATCGCCGAGCAGTACTTC
CASSEGTSGRIAEQYF
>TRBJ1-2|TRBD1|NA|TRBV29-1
TGCAGCGTTGACCCCCTGTGGGGACAGGGGGACTCCAGGGACACCTTC
CSVDPLWGQGDSRDTF
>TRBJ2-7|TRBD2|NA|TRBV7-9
TGTGCCAGCAGCTTCGTAGCGGGTCCCTACGAGCAGTACTTC
CASSFVAGPYEQYF
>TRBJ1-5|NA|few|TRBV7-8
TGTGCCAGCAGCTTTTACAGATTCAATCAGCCCCAGCATTTT
CASSFYRFNQPQHF
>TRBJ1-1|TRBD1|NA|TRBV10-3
TGTGCCATCAGTGAGGCCCGGGACAGGGGGTACCAGAACACTGAAGCTTTCTTT
CAISEARDRGYQNTEAFF
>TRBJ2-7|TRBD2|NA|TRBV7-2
TGTGCCAGCAGCCCCGTTCGGGCTAGCGGCACCTACGAGCAGTACTTC
CASSPVRASGTYEQYF
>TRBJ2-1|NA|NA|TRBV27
TGTGCCAGCAGTTTATTAGAGGGGACTCCCTACAATGAGCAGTTCTTC
CASSLLEGTPYNEQFF
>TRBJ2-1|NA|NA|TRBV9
TGTGCCAGCAGTCTTAGATACGATGAGCAGTTCTTC
CASSLRYDEQFF
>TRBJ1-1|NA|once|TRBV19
TGTGCCAGTAGTATGTCAGACACGGCGAACACTGAAGCTTTCTTT
CASSMSDTANTEAFF
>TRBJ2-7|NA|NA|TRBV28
TGTGCCAGCAGTTTATCATACCGGGACACCTCCTACGAGCAGTACTTC
CASSLSYRDTSYEQYF
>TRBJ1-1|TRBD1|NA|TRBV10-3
TGTGCCGCCGACAGGGGGGCGAACACTGAAGCTTTCTTT
CAADRGANTEAFF
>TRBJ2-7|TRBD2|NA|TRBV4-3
TGCGCCAGCAGCCAAGACAGGGAGGGCGGAGAGCAGTACTTC
CASSQDREGGEQYF
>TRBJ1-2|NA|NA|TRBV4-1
TGCGCCAGCAGCCAGGGGGCACAGGTTAACTATGGCTACACCTTC
CASSQGAQVNYGYTF
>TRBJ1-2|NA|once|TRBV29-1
TGCAGCGTTATCCATCCCATAGGAGGGGAACGGGGCTACACCTTC
CSVIHPIGGERGYTF
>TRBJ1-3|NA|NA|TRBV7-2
TGTGCCAGCAGCTGGCTAGGTCCTGGAAACACCATATATTTT
CASSWLGPGNTIYF
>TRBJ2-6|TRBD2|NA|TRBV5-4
TGTGCCAGCAGCCAAATCGGGGGGTTTGGGGCCAACGTCCTGACTTTC
CASSQIGGFGANVLTF
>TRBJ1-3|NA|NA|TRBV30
TGTGCCTGGAACAGTGCTGGAAACACCATATATTTT
CAWNSAGNTIYF
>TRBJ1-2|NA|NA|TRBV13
TGTGCCAGCAGCGGGGGGACGGAGAGGTATGGCTACACCTTC
CASSGGTERYGYTF
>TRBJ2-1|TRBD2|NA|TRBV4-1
TGCGCCAGCAGCCTCCTACTAGCGGGAGGAACCCCTGAGCAGTTCTTC
CASSLLLAGGTPEQFF